This T cell receptor beta chain appears in the sequencing data of a study of blood T cell repertoires in COVID-19. As for the study in general: PBMCs, B-cell-depleted T cells, or T cells were the source of the cDNA or gDNA that made up the material.

Enrolled through a virtual design, the participants were between 18 and 89 years of age and came from 24 US areas. In germline, CDR1 is MNHEY, CDR2 SMNVEV (reference sequence). V trimming: 3 bases; J trimming: 5 bases; junction bases outside the gene matches: 4. This CDR3 has 15 amino acids. The assay was immunoSEQ multiplex PCR, and TCRdb's table has in-frame clones only and misses some. Of 300,000 to 500,000 clones listed, roughly 87% are singletons. The source of this sequence is a woman in her thirties or forties with acute COVID-19. Sequencing was carried out using PBMCs or T cells enriched from blood (not recorded which). V gene TRBV27 combines with J gene TRBJ2-1, with TRBD2 matching 10 bases. The CDR3 coding sequence is TGTGCCAGCAGTTTGATAGCGGGGGGCCACAATGAGCAGTTCTTC. Its protein is CASSLIAGGHNEQFF.